This T cell receptor beta chain was recorded in a study of Tregs in tolerant kidney transplant recipients (dated by TCRdb to the late 2010s). In the study overall: Transplants used related donors with nonmyeloablative bone marrow transplantation; mixed chimerism was transient in the human trials. The study applied TCRbeta sequencing to find donor-specific regulatory T cells before combined kidney and bone marrow transplantation and then followed those same cells after transplant.

The paper's findings and limits, for the study overall: Expanding Tregs with activated donor B cells appeared to identify the most biologically relevant and donor-specific TCRbeta repertoire. Because only a small number of patients were included, the study had limitations, and the results will need to be validated in larger populations as well as under other immunosuppression protocols. Biological reproducibility was not directly assessed, although technical replication error appeared to be minimal. PCR primers changed over time for some patients, so nucleotide-level comparison across those patients' samples was not possible. In tolerant patients, the expansion of donor-specific Tregs was greater than global Treg expansion, suggesting that the expansion was antigen-driven rather than nonspecific.

On this clone itself: This receptor's antigen is unknown. Base qualities were left out, and no much larger clone turns up one base away.

The time point label of this sample denotes: blood sample drawn before combined kidney and bone marrow transplant. Unstimulated Tregs (CD4+CD25+CD127-), CD4+ non-Tregs (CD4+CD25-), CD4 and CD8 cells were FACS-sorted from thawed PBMCs. The patients were a handful of recipients of combined kidney and bone marrow transplants from the ITN036ST trial, and samples were available only for these trial subjects. Healthy control blood was processed to PBMCs by Ficoll density gradient and cryopreserved, and patient PBMCs were collected before and after transplant. For TCRbeta CDR3 sequencing, genomic DNA from the sorted cells was extracted using the QIAGEN DNeasy Blood and Tissue Kit. High-throughput TCRbeta CDR3 sequencing, which included PCR amplification with bias correction and internal controls, was done commercially through immunoSEQ. Per the authors' processing: Unique productive TCRbeta sequences were defined by CDR3 nucleotide sequence where primers matched, otherwise by CDR3 amino acid sequence with Vbeta and Jbeta genes. As a correction for sorting error, sequences shared between sorted populations at a frequency ratio of 2:1 or less were discarded, and the remaining shared sequences were assigned to the higher population. Sequences were defined as donor-reactive when expanded at least 5-fold in CFSE-low cells versus unstimulated cells and present at a frequency of at least 0.01% in CFSE-low cells. Repertoire divergence was quantified by Jensen-Shannon divergence calculated from the top 100 TCRbeta sequences ranked by frequency. For any sample with multiple sequencing runs, sorting error was corrected in each run separately before the runs were pooled. TCRdb carries this immuneACCESS record with in-frame sequences only. Its versions omit some clonotypes, under half of them owing to an unresolved V gene in the studies checked, with the rest unexplained. The DNA gave D and trimming, while V, J and clone size come from that table. The sample has about 110,000 clones on record, 85% to 90% of them singletons. The ten biggest clones cover roughly 0.35% of the sample.

The CDR3 numbers 15 residues from cysteine through phenylalanine. The read is trimmed to its CDR3 DNA, 45 bases read in frame from base 1. Trimming at the junction amounts to 0 bases on V and 4 bases on J, and the germline ends lie 12 bases apart. Looking up the germline V gene yields CDR1 SGHRS and CDR2 YFSETQ. Recombination linked TRBV5-1 to TRBJ2-3; perhaps TRBD1 is the D gene, with 6 bases matching. The sequencing here drew on CD4+ T cells from blood, taken before the transplant. This sequence was found in a human donor who received a combined kidney and bone marrow transplant. The bases read TGCGCCAGCAGCTTGGAGTGGGGGCGGGCAGATACGCAGTATTTT. It is translated as CASSLEWGRADTQYF.